This paragraph covers one TCR beta chain sequence. Authors' data handling: Nucleated cell counts were estimated from reference gene primer amplification. TCRdb's table, derived via immunoSEQ multiplex PCR, lists solely in-frame clones and lacks some. Clonal size and the V and J genes are those of that table, whereas D and trimming came from the DNA. The data hold about 330,000 clones, with about 84% observed a single time. The sample belongs to a study of blood T cell repertoires in COVID-19. Overall study context: Material from acute and convalescent COVID-19 was sourced from the United States, Italy and Spain. Sources were T cells, B-cell-depleted T cells, or PBMCs; the material itself was cDNA or gDNA.

The CDR3 has 16 residues. Germline V CDR1 and CDR2: MNHEY, SVGEGT. V was pared by 0 bases and J by 2 bases, with 13 bases between. This chain uses TRBV6-2 or TRBV6-3 with TRBJ1-2; D uncertain. Sequences were obtained from peripheral blood. This sequence was found in a woman between 50 and 59 years old with acute or convalescent COVID-19. In DNA, the CDR3 is TGTGCCAGCAGTTACTCGAGAGATGAGGGAAACTATGGCTACACCTTC. It specifies CASSYSRDEGNYGYTF.